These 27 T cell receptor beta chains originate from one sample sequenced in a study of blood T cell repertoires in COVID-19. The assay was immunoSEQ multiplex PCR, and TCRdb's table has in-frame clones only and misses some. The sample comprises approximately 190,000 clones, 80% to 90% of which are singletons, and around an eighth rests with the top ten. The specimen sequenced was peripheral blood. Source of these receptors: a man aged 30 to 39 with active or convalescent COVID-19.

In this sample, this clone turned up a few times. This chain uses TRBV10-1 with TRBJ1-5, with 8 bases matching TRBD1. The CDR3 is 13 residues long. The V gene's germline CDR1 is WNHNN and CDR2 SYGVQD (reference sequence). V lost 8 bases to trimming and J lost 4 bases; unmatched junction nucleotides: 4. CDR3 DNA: TGCGCCAGCCAACAGGGGGTTAATCAGCCCCAGCATTTT. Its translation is CASQQGVNQPQHF.

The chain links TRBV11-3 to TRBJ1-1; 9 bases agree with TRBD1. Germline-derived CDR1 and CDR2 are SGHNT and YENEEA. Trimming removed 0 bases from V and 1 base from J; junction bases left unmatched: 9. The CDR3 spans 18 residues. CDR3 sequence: CASSLEGGTGLRNTEAFF. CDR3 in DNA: TGTGCCAGCAGCTTAGAAGGTGGGACAGGGCTACGGAACACTGAAGCTTTCTTT.

CDR3 region: CASSWGPNTEAFF. The CDR3 DNA is TGTGCCAGCAGCTGGGGCCCGAACACTGAAGCTTTCTTT. This chain connects TRBV5-6 to TRBJ1-1; D perhaps matches TRBD1 (5 bases). Germline loops: CDR1 SGHDT, CDR2 YYEEEE. Trimming took off 3 bases at V and 1 base at J, with 7 bases between the two ends. The CDR3 consists of 13 residues. The full variable domain, rest sourced from reference TRBV5-6 and TRBJ1-1, is DAGVTQSPTHLIKTRGQQVTLRCSPKSGHDTVSWYQQALGQGPQFIFQYYEEEERQRGNFPDRFSGHQFPNYSSELNVNALLLGDSALYLCASSWGPNTEAFFGQGTRLTVV.

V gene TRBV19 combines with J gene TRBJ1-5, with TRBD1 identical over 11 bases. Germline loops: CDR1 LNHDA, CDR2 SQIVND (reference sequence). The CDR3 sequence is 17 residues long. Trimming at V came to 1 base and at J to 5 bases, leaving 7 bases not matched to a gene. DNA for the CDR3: TGTGCCAGTAGTATAGTTAGAGGACAGGGGGCAGATCAGCCCCAGCATTTT. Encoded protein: CASSIVRGQGADQPQHF. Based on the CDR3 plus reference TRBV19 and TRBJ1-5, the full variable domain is DGGITQSPKYLFRKEGQNVTLSCEQNLNHDAMYWYRQDPGQGLRLIYYSQIVNDFQKGDIAEGYSVSREKKESFPLTVTSAQKNPTAFYLCASSIVRGQGADQPQHFGDGTRLSIL.

This chain's CDR3 is CASSQGQRQGMNTEAFF. DNA for the CDR3: TGCGCCAGCAGCCAGGGACAGAGACAGGGGATGAACACTGAAGCTTTCTTT. The V call is TRBV4-1, the J call TRBJ1-1; TRBD1 matches 8 bases. The length of the CDR3 is 17 residues. Germline lookup yields CDR1 MGHRA and CDR2 YSYEKL. V trimming: 3 bases; J trimming: 0 bases; junction bases outside the gene matches: 9.

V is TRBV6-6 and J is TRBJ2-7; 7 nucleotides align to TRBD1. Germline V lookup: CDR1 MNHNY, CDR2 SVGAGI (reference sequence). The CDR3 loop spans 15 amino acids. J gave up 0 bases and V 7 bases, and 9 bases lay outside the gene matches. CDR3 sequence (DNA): TGTGCCAGCACAGGGGGTGCGTCGAGCTCCTACGAGCAGTACTTC. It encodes CASTGGASSSYEQYF.

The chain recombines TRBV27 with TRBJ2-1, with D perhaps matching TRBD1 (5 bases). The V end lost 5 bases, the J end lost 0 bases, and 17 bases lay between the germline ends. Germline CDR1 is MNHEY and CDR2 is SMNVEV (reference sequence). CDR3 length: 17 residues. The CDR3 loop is CASSLSLQESSYNEQFF. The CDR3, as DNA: TGTGCCAGCAGTCTCTCTCTACAGGAGAGCTCCTACAATGAGCAGTTCTTC.

CDR3 sequence: CASSRRTWGEQFF. CDR3 coding DNA: TGTGCCAGCAGCCGTAGGACATGGGGTGAGCAGTTCTTC. This chain connects TRBV2 to TRBJ2-1; a possible D gene is TRBD1 (5 bases). The CDR3 has 13 residues. The germline gives CDR1 SNHLY, CDR2 FYNNEI. Between the trimmed V and J ends, which lost 6 bases and 9 bases, there was a span of 15 bases.

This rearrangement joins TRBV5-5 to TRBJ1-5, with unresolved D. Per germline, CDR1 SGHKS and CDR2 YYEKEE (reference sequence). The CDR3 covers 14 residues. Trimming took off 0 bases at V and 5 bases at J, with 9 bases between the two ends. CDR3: CASSLGRVDQPQHF. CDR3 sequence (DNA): TGTGCCAGCAGCTTGGGGCGGGTGGATCAGCCCCAGCATTTT.

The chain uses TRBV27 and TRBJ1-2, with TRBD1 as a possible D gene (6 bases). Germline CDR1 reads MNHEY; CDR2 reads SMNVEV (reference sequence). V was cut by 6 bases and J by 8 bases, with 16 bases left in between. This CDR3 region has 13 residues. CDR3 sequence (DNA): TGTGCCAGCAGGGGGGGGCCGGCTTGGGGCTACACCTTC. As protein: CASRGGPAWGYTF.

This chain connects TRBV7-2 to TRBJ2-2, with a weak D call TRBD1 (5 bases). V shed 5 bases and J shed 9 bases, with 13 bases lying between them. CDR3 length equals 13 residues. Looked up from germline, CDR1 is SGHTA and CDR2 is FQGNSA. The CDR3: CASSPRAGRELFF. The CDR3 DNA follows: TGTGCCAGCAGCCCCCGGGCAGGGAGGGAGCTGTTTTTT.

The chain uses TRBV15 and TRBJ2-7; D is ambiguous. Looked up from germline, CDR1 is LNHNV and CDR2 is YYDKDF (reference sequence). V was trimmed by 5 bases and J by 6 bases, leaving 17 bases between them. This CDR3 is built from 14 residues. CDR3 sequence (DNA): TGTGCCACCAGCCCCCGGTTCGAAATAGCCGAGCAGTACGTC. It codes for CATSPRFEIAEQYV.

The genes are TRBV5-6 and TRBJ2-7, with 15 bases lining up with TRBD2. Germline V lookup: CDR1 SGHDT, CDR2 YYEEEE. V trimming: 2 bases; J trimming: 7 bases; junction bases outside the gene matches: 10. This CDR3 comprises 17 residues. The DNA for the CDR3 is TGTGCCAGCAGCTTTGGACTAGCGGGGGGGCCGTCCGAGGAGCAGTACGTC. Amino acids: CASSFGLAGGPSEEQYV.

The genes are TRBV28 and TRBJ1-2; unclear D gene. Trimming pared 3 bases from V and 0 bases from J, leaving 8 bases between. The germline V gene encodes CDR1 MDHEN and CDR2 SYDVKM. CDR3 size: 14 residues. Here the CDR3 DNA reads TGTGCCAGCAGTTTTAACAGAGCTAACTATGGCTACACCTTC. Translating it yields CASSFNRANYGYTF.

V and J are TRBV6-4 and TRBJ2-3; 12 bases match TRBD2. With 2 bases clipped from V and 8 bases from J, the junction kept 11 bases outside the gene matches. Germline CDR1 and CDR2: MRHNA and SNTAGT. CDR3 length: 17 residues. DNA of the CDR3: TGTGCCAGCAGTGACACGGGGACTAGCGGGCGCTCGGGTACGCAGTATTTT. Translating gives CASSDTGTSGRSGTQYF.

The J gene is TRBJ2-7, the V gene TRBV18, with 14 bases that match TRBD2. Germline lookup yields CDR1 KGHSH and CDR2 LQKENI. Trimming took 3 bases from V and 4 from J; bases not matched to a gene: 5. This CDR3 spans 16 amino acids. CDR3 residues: CASSPGTSGSPYEQYF. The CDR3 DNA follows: TGTGCCAGCTCACCGGGGACTAGCGGGAGTCCTTACGAGCAGTACTTC.

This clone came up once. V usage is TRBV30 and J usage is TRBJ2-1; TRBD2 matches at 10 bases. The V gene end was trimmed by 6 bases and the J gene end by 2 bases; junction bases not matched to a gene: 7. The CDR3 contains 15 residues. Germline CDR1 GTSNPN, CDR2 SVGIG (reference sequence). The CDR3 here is CACKNSGGPYNEQFF. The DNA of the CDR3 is TGTGCCTGTAAGAATAGCGGGGGGCCCTACAATGAGCAGTTCTTC.

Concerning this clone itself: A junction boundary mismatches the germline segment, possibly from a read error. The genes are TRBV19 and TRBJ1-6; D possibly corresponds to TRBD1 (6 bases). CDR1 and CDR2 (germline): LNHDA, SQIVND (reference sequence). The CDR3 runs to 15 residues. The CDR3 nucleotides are TGTGCCAGTAGTAGCGGACAGACCTATAATTCACCCCTTCACTTT. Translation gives CASSSGQTYNSPLHF.

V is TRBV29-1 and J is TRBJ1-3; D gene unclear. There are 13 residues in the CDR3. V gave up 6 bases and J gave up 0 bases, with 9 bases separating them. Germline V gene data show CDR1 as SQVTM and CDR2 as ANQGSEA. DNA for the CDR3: TGCAGCGTCCTTCCTTTCTCTGGAAACACCATATATTTT. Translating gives CSVLPFSGNTIYF.

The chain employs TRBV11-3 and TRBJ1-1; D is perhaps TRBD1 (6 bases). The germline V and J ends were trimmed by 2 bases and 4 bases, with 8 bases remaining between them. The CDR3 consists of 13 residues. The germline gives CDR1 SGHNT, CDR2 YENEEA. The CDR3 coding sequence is TGTGCCAGCAGCTTACGAGGGGGCACTGAAGCTTTCTTT. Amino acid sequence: CASSLRGGTEAFF.

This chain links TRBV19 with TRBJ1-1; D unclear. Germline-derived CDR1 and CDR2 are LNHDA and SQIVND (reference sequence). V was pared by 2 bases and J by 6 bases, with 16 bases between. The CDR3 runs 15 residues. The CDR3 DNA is TGTGCCAGTAGTATACGAAGCGATGGATACGCTGAAGCTTTCTTT. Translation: CASSIRSDGYAEAFF.

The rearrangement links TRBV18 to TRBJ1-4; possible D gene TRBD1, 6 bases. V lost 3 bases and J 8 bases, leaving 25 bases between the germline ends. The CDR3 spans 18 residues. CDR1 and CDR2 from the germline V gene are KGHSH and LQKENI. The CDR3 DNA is TGTGCCAGCTCACCCGCCCCTCGTGGGGGGGGCGCTTCCGAAAAACTGTTTTTT. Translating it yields CASSPAPRGGGASEKLFF.

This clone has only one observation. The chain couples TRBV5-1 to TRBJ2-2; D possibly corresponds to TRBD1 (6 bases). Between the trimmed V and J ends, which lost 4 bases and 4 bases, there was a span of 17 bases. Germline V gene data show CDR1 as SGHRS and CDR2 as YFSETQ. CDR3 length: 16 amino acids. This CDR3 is CASSPTGQFGTGELFF. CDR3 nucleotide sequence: TGCGCCAGCAGCCCTACCGGACAGTTCGGCACCGGGGAGCTGTTTTTT.

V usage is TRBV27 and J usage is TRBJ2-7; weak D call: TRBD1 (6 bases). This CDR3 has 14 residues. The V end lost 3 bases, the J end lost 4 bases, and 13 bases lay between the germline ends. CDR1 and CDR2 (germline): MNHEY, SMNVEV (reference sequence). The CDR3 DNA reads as TGTGCCAGCAGTTTCAGGGGCGGCGCTTACGAGCAGTACTTC. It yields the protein CASSFRGGAYEQYF.

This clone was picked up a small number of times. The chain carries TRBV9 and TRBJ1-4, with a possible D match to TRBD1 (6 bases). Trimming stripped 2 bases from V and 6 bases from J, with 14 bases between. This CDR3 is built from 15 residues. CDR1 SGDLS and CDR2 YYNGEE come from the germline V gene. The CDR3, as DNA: TGTGCCAGCAGCGTCAGGGGAGAGAGGGATGAAAAACTGTTTTTT. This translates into CASSVRGERDEKLFF.

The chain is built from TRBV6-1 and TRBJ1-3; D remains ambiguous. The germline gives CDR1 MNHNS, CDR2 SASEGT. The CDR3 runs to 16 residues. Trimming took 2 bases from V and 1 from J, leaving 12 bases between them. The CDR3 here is CASSETPPGSGNTIYF. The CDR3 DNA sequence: TGTGCCAGCAGTGAAACCCCCCCCGGGTCTGGAAACACCATATATTTT.

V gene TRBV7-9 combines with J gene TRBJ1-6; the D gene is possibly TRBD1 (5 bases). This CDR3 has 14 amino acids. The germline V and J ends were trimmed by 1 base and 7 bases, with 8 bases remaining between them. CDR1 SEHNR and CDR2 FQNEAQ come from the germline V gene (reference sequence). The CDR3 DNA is TGTGCCAGCAGCTTAGGGACATCAAATTCACCCCTCCACTTT. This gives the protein CASSLGTSNSPLHF.